This T cell receptor (beta chain) came from a study of cytomegalovirus exposure and HLA in healthy donors. Study-wide findings and caveats: Available immune exposure information was restricted to CMV serostatus only.

About this clone itself: Its antigen remains unidentified.

J lost 4 bases, V lost 5 bases, and 9 bases had no gene match. This CDR3 region has 15 residues. Germline V lookup: CDR1 LNHDA, CDR2 SQIVND (reference sequence). PCR was performed using 60 Vbeta and 13 Jbeta primers. Sequencing was performed with immunoSEQ multiplex PCR; in TCRdb, only in-frame clones are kept and a portion is missing. Of around 160,000 clones listed, around 75% are singletons. The source material was PBMCs. This receptor was taken from a woman between 40 and 55 years old in good health and CMV-seropositive. The chain has TRBV19 and TRBJ2-7; 9 nucleotides match TRBD1. In nucleotides, the CDR3 is TGTGCCAGTAGTCCGCCGGGACAGGGCTATTACGAGCAGTACTTC. Encoded protein: CASSPPGQGYYEQYF.